Described below is a single T cell receptor beta chain sequence and its context. The antigen remains undetermined. This record comes from a study of T cells after yellow fever vaccination. Study overall: Low-cell-number fractions were prepared with SMART-Seq v4 Ultra Low Input.

Overall study findings and caveats: The presence of abundant clonotypes contaminating from the bulk population was possible in FACS-sorted repertoires. After the booster, 95% to 98% of CD4 and around nine tenths of CD8 primary-response clones were re-detected.

The CDR3 runs 13 residues. In germline, CDR1 is SGHNT, CDR2 YENEEA. V lost 7 bases and J 0 bases, leaving 7 bases between the germline ends. The study made its TCR cDNA through 5'RACE template switching. That step introduced a universal primer site along with UMIs. TCRdb redid the calling of the 5' RACE reads with MiXCR, one entry per CDR3 protein. The data show 250,000 to 400,000 distinct CDR3 sequences, roughly 4.3% seen once. The chain uses TRBV11-3 and TRBJ2-4, with D perhaps matching TRBD1 (5 bases). The sequence derives from a man aged 18 to 35 who received the YFV17D yellow fever vaccine. This specimen was PBMCs, taken 5 days after the yellow fever booster vaccination. The CDR3 is CASNQGAKNIQYF. The DNA for the CDR3 is TGTGCCAGCAATCAGGGAGCCAAAAACATTCAGTACTTC.